This entry is about one T cell receptor (beta chain). The source of the sample is a study of blood T cell repertoires in COVID-19. Study background: PBMCs, B-cell-depleted T cells, or T cells provided the cDNA or gDNA that made up the material.

In the authors' methods: The authors estimated nucleated cell counts from reference gene primer amplification. Profiled with immunoSEQ multiplex PCR; TCRdb holds only in-frame clones, not every one. Clonal size and the V and J genes are those of that table, whereas D and trimming came from the DNA. The table records 250,000 to 400,000 clones, roughly nine tenths of them present only once. Participants spanned ages roughly 18 to 95 years and resided in about two dozen US areas. In Cohort 3, a recovered donor had either two negative PCRs, clearance, or symptom resolution. V lost 1 base and J lost 4; bases outside the gene matches: 1. Germline-derived CDR1 and CDR2 are SGHDN and FVKESK. The CDR3 sequence is 15 residues long.

Sequencing was performed on PBMCs or T cells enriched from blood (not recorded which). The sequence derives from a man aged 55 to 69 who had recovered from COVID-19. This chain links TRBV14 with TRBJ2-1; 10 bases match TRBD1. The CDR3 loop reads CASSQGQGAYNEQFF. The CDR3 DNA reads as TGTGCCAGCAGCCAAGGACAGGGGGCATACAATGAGCAGTTCTTC. The variable domain in full, with the rest retrieved from reference TRBV14 and TRBJ2-1, is EAGVTQFPSHSVIEKGQTVTLRCDPISGHDNLYWYRRVMGKEIKFLLHFVKESKQDESGMPNNRFLAERTGGTYSTLKVQPAELEDSGVYFCASSQGQGAYNEQFFGPGTRLTVL.